The rows below give T cell receptor beta chains drawn from one sample of a study of persistence of HIV-infected CD4 T cells. This table comes from immunoSEQ multiplex PCR, and its TCRdb copy is limited to in-frame clones, with some not included. The data contain about 43,000 clones, 89% of them singletons. Antigens for these TCRs are unknown. The sample in question was CD4+ T cells sorted from PBMCs after 18-hour stimulation, obtained from a patient who received antiretroviral therapy. These receptors were collected from an adult man with HIV who was CMV-seropositive. The CDR3 runs from the conserved cysteine through the conserved F or W. A D gene is named only where the DNA matches it firmly. Expanded clones are given a class, and other clones once, few, many or no size at all.

d_gene: .; j_gene: TRBJ2-3; abundance: .; v_gene: TRBV7-8; CDR3aa: CASSLGGAIDTQYF; CDR3nt: TGTGCCAGCAGCTTAGGCGGGGCAATAGATACGCAGTATTTT
d_gene: .; j_gene: TRBJ1-2; abundance: .; v_gene: TRBV5-1; CDR3aa: CASSLDTGGGGYTF; CDR3nt: TGCGCCAGCAGCTTGGACACGGGGGGTGGCGGCTACACCTTC
d_gene: TRBD1; j_gene: TRBJ2-3; abundance: .; v_gene: TRBV6-1; CDR3aa: CASSESQGATDTQYF; CDR3nt: TGTGCCAGCAGTGAATCCCAGGGGGCAACAGATACGCAGTATTTT
d_gene: TRBD1; j_gene: TRBJ2-3; abundance: .; v_gene: TRBV6-6; CDR3aa: CASSPRYRDRGSTDTQYF; CDR3nt: TGTGCCAGCAGTCCGAGATACCGGGACAGGGGGAGCACAGATACGCAGTATTTT
d_gene: .; j_gene: TRBJ1-6; abundance: .; v_gene: TRBV19; CDR3aa: CASRGSYNSPLHF; CDR3nt: TGTGCCAGCCGCGGCTCCTATAATTCACCCCTCCACTTT
d_gene: TRBD2; j_gene: TRBJ2-3; abundance: .; v_gene: TRBV24-1; CDR3aa: CATSERAGATTDTQYF; CDR3nt: TGTGCCACCAGTGAAAGAGCGGGGGCTACCACAGATACGCAGTATTTT
d_gene: .; j_gene: TRBJ1-1; abundance: .; v_gene: TRBV10-3; CDR3aa: CAIIREVGATEAFF; CDR3nt: TGTGCCATAATCAGGGAGGTCGGGGCCACTGAAGCTTTCTTT
d_gene: .; j_gene: TRBJ1-5; abundance: .; v_gene: TRBV2; CDR3aa: CASSGPYSNQPQHF; CDR3nt: TGTGCCAGCAGTGGACCTTATAGCAATCAGCCCCAGCATTTT
d_gene: .; j_gene: TRBJ2-3; abundance: .; v_gene: TRBV5-1; CDR3aa: CASSLVLGENTDTQYF; CDR3nt: TGCGCCAGCAGCTTGGTTTTGGGGGAGAATACAGATACGCAGTATTTT
d_gene: TRBD1; j_gene: TRBJ2-2; abundance: .; v_gene: TRBV6-5; CDR3aa: CASRPGTGGTGELFF; CDR3nt: TGTGCCAGCAGGCCCGGGACAGGGGGAACCGGGGAGCTGTTTTTT
d_gene: TRBD1; j_gene: TRBJ1-5; abundance: .; v_gene: TRBV18; CDR3aa: CASSPGQGGDQPQHF; CDR3nt: TGTGCCAGCTCACCGGGACAGGGTGGGGATCAGCCCCAGCATTTT
d_gene: .; j_gene: TRBJ2-1; abundance: .; v_gene: TRBV5-1; CDR3aa: CASSYDFVQGGNEQFF; CDR3nt: TGCGCCAGCAGCTACGACTTCGTCCAAGGGGGCAATGAGCAGTTCTTC
d_gene: .; j_gene: TRBJ1-2; abundance: .; v_gene: TRBV3-1/TRBV3-2; CDR3aa: CASSQDQGGVYGYTF; CDR3nt: TGTGCCAGCAGCCAAGATCAGGGAGGGGTCTATGGCTACACCTTC
d_gene: .; j_gene: TRBJ1-2; abundance: .; v_gene: TRBV5-4; CDR3aa: CASSLVETDGYTF; CDR3nt: TGTGCCAGCAGCTTGGTAGAAACCGATGGCTACACCTTC
d_gene: .; j_gene: TRBJ1-4; abundance: .; v_gene: TRBV5-1; CDR3aa: CASSLGRGEKLFF; CDR3nt: TGCGCCAGCAGCTTGGGTAGAGGAGAAAAACTGTTTTTT
d_gene: .; j_gene: TRBJ2-7; abundance: few; v_gene: TRBV7-2; CDR3aa: CASSLGPLPTYEQYF; CDR3nt: TGTGCCAGCAGCCTCGGACCACTACCAACATACGAGCAGTACTTC
d_gene: TRBD1; j_gene: TRBJ1-2; abundance: .; v_gene: TRBV2; CDR3aa: CASSLDRGLYGYTF; CDR3nt: TGTGCCAGCAGTTTGGACAGGGGGCTCTATGGCTACACCTTC
d_gene: .; j_gene: TRBJ1-1; abundance: few; v_gene: TRBV4-1; CDR3aa: CASSRGPNRENTEAFF; CDR3nt: TGCGCCAGCAGCCGTGGCCCGAACAGGGAGAACACTGAAGCTTTCTTT
d_gene: .; j_gene: TRBJ1-6; abundance: .; v_gene: TRBV5-1; CDR3aa: CASSLGTENSPLHF; CDR3nt: TGCGCCAGCAGCTTGGGGACAGAAAATTCACCCCTCCACTTT
d_gene: .; j_gene: TRBJ2-7; abundance: .; v_gene: TRBV28; CDR3aa: CASSSPGKGYEQYF; CDR3nt: TGTGCCAGCAGTTCCCCAGGGAAGGGCTACGAGCAGTACTTC
d_gene: TRBD2; j_gene: TRBJ2-3; abundance: .; v_gene: TRBV29-1; CDR3aa: CSVQRGGTDTQYF; CDR3nt: TGCAGCGTACAGCGGGGGGGCACAGATACGCAGTATTTT
d_gene: .; j_gene: TRBJ1-4; abundance: .; v_gene: TRBV18; CDR3aa: CASSPPAADATNEKLFF; CDR3nt: TGTGCCAGCTCACCTCCCGCAGCGGATGCAACTAATGAAAAACTGTTTTTT
d_gene: .; j_gene: TRBJ2-7; abundance: .; v_gene: TRBV19; CDR3aa: CASRPQSSYEQYF; CDR3nt: TGTGCCAGTCGGCCCCAGAGCTCCTACGAGCAGTACTTC
d_gene: .; j_gene: TRBJ1-1; abundance: .; v_gene: TRBV7-2; CDR3aa: CASSRRIPNTEAFF; CDR3nt: TGTGCCAGCAGTCGTCGTATCCCGAACACTGAAGCTTTCTTT
d_gene: TRBD1; j_gene: TRBJ2-7; abundance: .; v_gene: TRBV11-2; CDR3aa: CASSLGGAGTGGREQYF; CDR3nt: TGTGCCAGCAGCTTAGGCGGCGCCGGGACAGGGGGTCGCGAGCAGTACTTC
d_gene: .; j_gene: TRBJ1-1; abundance: .; v_gene: TRBV6-6; CDR3aa: CASSYGPGRRTEAFF; CDR3nt: TGTGCCAGCAGTTACGGCCCAGGGAGGAGGACTGAAGCTTTCTTT
d_gene: TRBD1; j_gene: TRBJ1-1; abundance: .; v_gene: TRBV18; CDR3aa: CASSPRQGVNTEAFF; CDR3nt: TGTGCCAGCTCACCCCGACAGGGGGTGAACACTGAAGCTTTCTTT
d_gene: TRBD1; j_gene: TRBJ1-5; abundance: .; v_gene: TRBV2; CDR3aa: CASTFRQGGTKNQPQHF; CDR3nt: TGTGCCAGCACCTTCCGACAGGGAGGGACGAAGAATCAGCCCCAGCATTTT
d_gene: .; j_gene: TRBJ2-3; abundance: .; v_gene: TRBV5-5; CDR3aa: CASSLRHTDTQYF; CDR3nt: TGTGCCAGCAGCTTGCGCCACACAGATACGCAGTATTTT
d_gene: TRBD1; j_gene: TRBJ2-7; abundance: .; v_gene: TRBV13; CDR3aa: CASSLVQGANEQYF; CDR3nt: TGTGCCAGCAGCTTGGTACAGGGGGCGAACGAGCAGTACTTC
d_gene: .; j_gene: TRBJ2-1; abundance: once; v_gene: TRBV5-1; CDR3aa: CASSLDTRGGPYNEQFF; CDR3nt: TGCGCCAGCAGCTTGGATACCAGGGGGGGCCCGTACAATGAGCAGTTCTTC
d_gene: .; j_gene: TRBJ1-5; abundance: .; v_gene: TRBV18; CDR3aa: CASSPPGQGRSNQPQHF; CDR3nt: TGTGCCAGCTCACCACCCGGCCAGGGACGGAGCAATCAGCCCCAGCATTTT
d_gene: .; j_gene: TRBJ1-4; abundance: .; v_gene: TRBV6-1; CDR3aa: CASSERPPKATNEKLFF; CDR3nt: TGTGCCAGCAGTGAACGGCCCCCGAAAGCGACTAATGAAAAACTGTTTTTT
d_gene: .; j_gene: TRBJ1-5; abundance: .; v_gene: TRBV27; CDR3aa: CASSFTPANQPQHF; CDR3nt: TGTGCCAGCAGTTTCACCCCGGCCAATCAGCCCCAGCATTTT
d_gene: .; j_gene: TRBJ1-6; abundance: .; v_gene: TRBV6-5; CDR3aa: CASSRTGYNSPLHF; CDR3nt: TGTGCCAGCAGTCGAACAGGTTATAATTCACCCCTCCACTTT
d_gene: .; j_gene: TRBJ2-7; abundance: .; v_gene: TRBV2; CDR3aa: CASSTTPYEQYF; CDR3nt: TGTGCCAGCAGCACCACTCCATACGAGCAGTACTTC
d_gene: .; j_gene: TRBJ1-4; abundance: .; v_gene: TRBV4-2; CDR3aa: CASSQVGAAPNEKLFF; CDR3nt: TGTGCCAGCAGCCAAGTAGGGGCAGCTCCTAATGAAAAACTGTTTTTT
d_gene: .; j_gene: TRBJ1-3; abundance: .; v_gene: TRBV28; CDR3aa: CASSGHSGNTIYF; CDR3nt: TGTGCCAGCAGTGGACACTCTGGAAACACCATATATTTT
d_gene: .; j_gene: TRBJ2-7; abundance: .; v_gene: TRBV5-1; CDR3aa: CASSLRAGLAYEQYF; CDR3nt: TGCGCCAGCAGCTTGAGGGCAGGGTTGGCCTACGAGCAGTACTTC
d_gene: .; j_gene: TRBJ1-1; abundance: .; v_gene: TRBV28; CDR3aa: CASRPMTGAPYTEAFF; CDR3nt: TGTGCCAGCAGGCCTATGACGGGGGCGCCTTACACTGAAGCTTTCTTT
d_gene: .; j_gene: TRBJ2-5; abundance: .; v_gene: TRBV4-1; CDR3aa: CASSQVGRIQETQYF; CDR3nt: TGCGCCAGCAGCCAAGTGGGGCGGATCCAAGAGACCCAGTACTTC
d_gene: .; j_gene: TRBJ2-7; abundance: .; v_gene: TRBV18; CDR3aa: CASSPSPPGAYEQYF; CDR3nt: TGTGCCAGCTCACCATCCCCTCCGGGAGCCTACGAGCAGTACTTC
d_gene: .; j_gene: TRBJ1-5; abundance: few; v_gene: TRBV4-2; CDR3aa: CASSQEGAGNQPQHF; CDR3nt: TGTGCCAGCAGCCAAGAGGGGGCGGGCAATCAGCCCCAGCATTTT
d_gene: TRBD2; j_gene: TRBJ2-3; abundance: .; v_gene: TRBV6-6; CDR3aa: CASTLRYSGGTDTQYF; CDR3nt: TGTGCCAGCACCCTCCGGTATAGCGGGGGAACAGATACGCAGTATTTT
d_gene: TRBD1; j_gene: TRBJ2-4; abundance: .; v_gene: TRBV10-1; CDR3aa: CASSESRGQGNKNIQYF; CDR3nt: TGCGCCAGCAGTGAGTCGAGGGGACAGGGGAACAAAAACATTCAGTACTTC
d_gene: .; j_gene: TRBJ2-7; abundance: .; v_gene: TRBV28; CDR3aa: CASSVNYEQYF; CDR3nt: TGTGCCAGCAGTGTTAACTACGAGCAGTACTTC
d_gene: TRBD1; j_gene: TRBJ1-2; abundance: .; v_gene: TRBV12-5; CDR3aa: CASGSDRGLTNYGYTF; CDR3nt: TGTGCTAGTGGATCGGACAGGGGGCTTACTAACTATGGCTACACCTTC
d_gene: .; j_gene: TRBJ1-1; abundance: .; v_gene: TRBV7-2; CDR3aa: CASSLGWSMNTEAFF; CDR3nt: TGTGCCAGCAGCTTAGGGTGGAGTATGAACACTGAAGCTTTCTTT
d_gene: .; j_gene: TRBJ2-7; abundance: .; v_gene: TRBV15; CDR3aa: CATSRDLGPYEQYF; CDR3nt: TGTGCCACCAGCAGAGACCTAGGGCCCTACGAGCAGTACTTC
d_gene: TRBD1; j_gene: TRBJ1-5; abundance: .; v_gene: TRBV6-6; CDR3aa: CASSGQGLGNQPQHF; CDR3nt: TGTGCCAGCAGTGGACAGGGTCTGGGCAATCAGCCCCAGCATTTT
d_gene: .; j_gene: TRBJ1-3; abundance: once; v_gene: TRBV18; CDR3aa: CASSPPRAGPGSGNTIYF; CDR3nt: TGTGCCAGCTCACCACCGAGGGCAGGGCCTGGCTCTGGAAACACCATATATTTT
d_gene: .; j_gene: TRBJ2-2; abundance: .; v_gene: TRBV4-1; CDR3aa: CASSQGVRNSQFTGELFF; CDR3nt: TGCGCCAGCAGCCAAGGGGTCAGGAATTCCCAGTTCACCGGGGAGCTGTTTTTT